The 18 T cell receptor beta chains below come from one sample, sequenced in a study of T cell responses to AZD1222 COVID-19 vaccine (TCRdb year 2021). The time point label corresponds to: baseline before first vaccination. The method behind the library was the immunoSEQ multiplex PCR assay. TCRdb holds this immuneACCESS table with in-frame rearrangements only. Some clones are missing; in checked studies, unresolved V genes explain under half, and the rest has no known cause. This sample gives roughly 100,000 clones in total; around 89% of them show up just once. The ten largest make up about 2.3% of the sample. The material was peripheral blood, obtained on day 0 of AZD1222 vaccination. Receptors were obtained from an adult in good health.

The J gene is TRBJ2-3, the V gene TRBV9, with 11 bases identical to TRBD2. Germline V CDR1 and CDR2: SGDLS, YYNGEE. V lost 3 bases to trimming and J lost 1 base; unmatched junction nucleotides: 7. The CDR3 covers 17 residues. CDR3 loop: CASSALIAGGGTDTQYF. Here the CDR3 DNA reads TGTGCCAGCAGCGCCTTAATAGCGGGAGGGGGCACAGATACGCAGTATTTT.

The J gene is TRBJ2-7, the V gene TRBV5-1, with D possibly being TRBD1 (5 bases). Germline V gene sequence: CDR1 SGHRS, CDR2 YFSETQ. The CDR3 has 13 amino acids. V was cut by 3 bases and J by 13 bases, with 20 bases left in between. The CDR3 protein is CASSWGSQPTQYF. In nucleotides, the CDR3 is TGCGCCAGCAGCTGGGGCAGTCAGCCTACGCAATACTTC.

CDR3 in amino acids: CASSLGFAVNSYEQYF. The DNA of the CDR3 is TGCGCCAGCAGCTTGGGGTTTGCAGTAAACTCCTACGAGCAGTACTTC. The gene calls are TRBV5-1 and TRBJ2-7, with D uncertain. The CDR3 runs to 16 residues. Germline CDR1 reads SGHRS; CDR2 reads YFSETQ. V lost 0 bases and J 0 bases, leaving 13 bases between the germline ends. The full variable domain, in which reference TRBV5-1 and TRBJ2-7 provide the parts outside the CDR3, is KAGVTQTPRYLIKTRGQQVTLSCSPISGHRSVSWYQQTPGQGLQFLFEYFSETQRNKGNFPGRFSGRQFSNSRSEMNVSTLELGDSALYLCASSLGFAVNSYEQYFGPGTRLTVT.

The genes are TRBV4-3 and TRBJ2-1; 7 nucleotides align to TRBD2. Trimming at V came to 1 base and at J to 6 bases, leaving 6 bases not matched to a gene. Germline V gives CDR1 LGHNA, CDR2 YSLEER. The CDR3 covers 15 residues. The CDR3 loop is CASSQVGTTINEQFF. In DNA, the CDR3 is TGCGCCAGCAGCCAAGTGGGGACTACCATCAATGAGCAGTTCTTC.

The chain carries TRBV5-4 and TRBJ2-1, with TRBD1 matching over 11 bases. Trimming cost V 4 bases and J 15 bases; bases outside gene matches: 15. CDR1 and CDR2 (germline): SGHNT, YYREEE (reference sequence). This CDR3 comprises 15 residues. CDR3 coding DNA: TGTGCCAGCAGCCCAGGGGGACAGGGGGTTTCAATTCCGTTCTTC. This sequence encodes CASSPGGQGVSIPFF.

The chain carries TRBV6-7 and TRBJ1-6; D is unresolved. TRBV6-7 is an open reading frame whose function is uncertain. The V end lost 6 bases, the J end lost 0 bases, and 21 bases lay between the germline ends. The CDR3 covers 19 residues. CDR3 region: CASSPEGRFSHSYNSPLHF. The CDR3 region has the DNA TGTGCCAGCAGCCCGGAGGGTCGTTTTTCCCACTCCTATAATTCACCCCTCCACTTT.

By share, this clone ranks as medium-sized. The chain links TRBV4-2 to TRBJ2-1; TRBD2 matches 7 bases. Germline V CDR1 and CDR2: LGHNA, YNFKEQ. This CDR3 spans 15 amino acids. V lost 6 bases and J lost 3; bases outside the gene matches: 8. This chain's CDR3 is CASSPQRGDYNEQFF. The CDR3 nucleotides are TGTGCCAGCAGTCCACAGCGGGGCGACTACAATGAGCAGTTCTTC.

The V gene is TRBV21-1, the J gene TRBJ1-1; the table's D call TRBD1 went unverified against the DNA. TRBV21-1 is termed a pseudogene. This CDR3 is built from 15 residues. The CDR3, as DNA: TGTGCCAGCAGCCTCCGGGACACCGGGTACACTGAAGCTTTCTTT. Its protein is CASSLRDTGYTEAFF.

V usage is TRBV7-8 and J usage is TRBJ1-2; weak D call: TRBD1 (5 bases). The CDR3 totals 13 residues. V lost 6 bases and J lost 7, with 15 bases in between. Germline CDR1 reads SGHVS; CDR2 reads FQNEAQ. The CDR3, as DNA: TGTGCCAGCAGTAGCGGGGCTCTGGCTGGCTACACCTTC. Its protein is CASSSGALAGYTF.

In this sample, this clone turned up once. The chain joins TRBV15 to TRBJ2-3; TRBD2 agrees at 7 bases. Germline V gene sequence: CDR1 LNHNV, CDR2 YYDKDF (reference sequence). The CDR3 is made up of 15 amino acids. V dropped 4 bases and J dropped 3; count of bases not matched to a gene: 7. The CDR3 sequence is CATSTGLDQTDTQYF. The CDR3 region has the DNA TGTGCCACCAGCACTGGACTAGACCAAACAGATACGCAGTATTTT.

The chain uses TRBV2 and TRBJ1-1, with TRBD1 matching 7 bases. The CDR3 consists of 13 residues. CDR1 is SNHLY and CDR2 is FYNNEI in the germline V gene. The V and J ends lost 5 bases and 8 bases, in that order; junction bases with no gene match: 8. CDR3 loop: CASSLDRRREAFF. The CDR3 nucleotides are TGTGCCAGCAGTTTGGACAGGCGCCGGGAAGCTTTCTTT.

This rearrangement joins TRBV19 to TRBJ1-6; 7 bases are shared with TRBD1. Germline values: CDR1 LNHDA, CDR2 SQIVND (reference sequence). The CDR3 consists of 15 residues. J gave up 2 bases and V 9 bases, and 7 bases lay outside the gene matches. CDR3 residues: CASQEDRAYNSPLHF. DNA for the CDR3: TGTGCCAGCCAAGAAGACAGGGCCTATAATTCACCCCTCCACTTT.

The rearrangement links TRBV9 to TRBJ2-2; the D is unclear. Germline CDR1 SGDLS, CDR2 YYNGEE. V was clipped by 5 bases and J by 0 bases, with 14 bases between them. CDR3 length: 16 residues. The CDR3 region is CASSAYVEANTGELFF. Written as DNA, the CDR3 is TGTGCCAGCAGTGCTTATGTCGAGGCGAACACCGGGGAGCTGTTTTTT.

On this clone: At one end the junction does not follow the germline gene, possibly because of a read error. The J gene is TRBJ2-7, the V gene TRBV7-9; weak D call: TRBD2 (5 bases). Germline-derived CDR1 and CDR2 are SEHNR and FQNEAQ (reference sequence). The CDR3 consists of 14 residues. The CDR3 DNA reads as TGTGCCAGCAGCCTAGCTGGTATCTCCTACGAGCAGTACTTC. Translated: CASSLAGISYEQYF. Full variable domain (remainder filled in from reference TRBV7-9 and TRBJ2-7): DTGVSQNPRHKITKRGQNVTFRCDPISEHNRLYWYRQTLGQGPEFLTYFQNEAQLEKSRLLSDRFSAERPKGSFSTLEIQRTEQGDSAMYLCASSLAGISYEQYFGPGTRLTVT.

The chain uses TRBV27 and TRBJ1-4, with 11 bases that match TRBD1. The CDR3 is 15 residues long. The germline V gene encodes CDR1 MNHEY and CDR2 SMNVEV (reference sequence). The trim removed 5 bases at V and 8 bases at J, leaving 7 bases unmatched. The CDR3 nucleotides read TGTGCCAGCAGTAAGGGGACAGGGGGAAGGGAAAAACTGTTTTTT. Translated: CASSKGTGGREKLFF.

V gene TRBV18 combines with J gene TRBJ1-5, with D unresolved. Germline V gene lookup returns CDR1 KGHSH and CDR2 LQKENI. CDR3 length equals 15 residues. Trimming left V 3 bases short and J 2 bases short, with 11 bases between. The DNA of the CDR3 is TGTGCCAGCTCACCCGGACGTGCGGGCAATCAGCCCCAGCATTTT. Translation gives CASSPGRAGNQPQHF. The whole variable domain, filled in from reference TRBV18 and TRBJ1-5, reads NAGVMQNPRHLVRRRGQEARLRCSPMKGHSHVYWYRQLPEEGLKFMVYLQKENIIDESGMPKERFSAEFPKEGPSILRIQQVVRGDSAAYFCASSPGRAGNQPQHFGDGTRLSIL.

The CDR3 reads CASSPGPYVQQYF. The CDR3 nucleotides are TGTGCCAGCAGCCCCGGGCCGTATGTTCAGCAGTACTTC. The chain uses TRBV12-3 or TRBV12-4 and TRBJ2-7; D is ambiguous. The CDR3 is made up of 13 amino acids. V lost 6 bases to trimming and J lost 8 bases, with 17 bases between them.

This rearrangement joins TRBV7-9 to TRBJ1-1; 7 bases fit TRBD1. Germline loops: CDR1 SEHNR, CDR2 FQNEAQ (reference sequence). The CDR3 runs to 15 residues. With 5 bases clipped from V and 2 bases from J, the junction kept 8 bases outside the gene matches. The CDR3 spells CASSPSGTVNTEAFF. The CDR3 nucleotides read TGTGCCAGCAGCCCATCCGGGACAGTCAACACTGAAGCTTTCTTT.